The TCR beta chain under discussion was sequenced for a study of blood T cell repertoires in COVID-19. Some clones are missing from TCRdb's copy, which holds only in-frame ones; the method was immunoSEQ multiplex PCR. Among 200,000 to 250,000 clones listed, about 90% were seen once. The CDR3 runs 16 residues. V lost 1 base and J 2 bases, leaving 15 bases between the germline ends. Germline V gives CDR1 MRHNA, CDR2 SNTAGT. The receptor was isolated from a man aged 25-45 years who had recovered from COVID-19. The chain has TRBV6-4 and TRBJ2-7, with TRBD2 as a possible D gene (5 bases). Input material: PBMCs or T cells enriched from blood (not recorded which). The CDR3 is CASSDYFTRTPYEQYF. The CDR3 DNA is TGTGCCAGCAGTGACTACTTCACTAGAACGCCCTACGAGCAGTACTTC.